The source of this T cell receptor beta chain is a study of blood T cell repertoires in COVID-19. In the authors' methods: Amplification of reference gene primers was used by the study to estimate nucleated cell counts. Clones were read by immunoSEQ multiplex PCR, and TCRdb kept only the in-frame ones, dropping some. V and J calls and clone size are those listed in that table; D and trimming were worked out from the DNA. The sample consists of about 370,000 clones, roughly nine tenths of them appearing once. V lost 3 bases and J 6 bases, leaving 11 bases between the germline ends. The CDR3 spans 14 residues. CDR1 is MNHEY, CDR2 SVGAGI, per germline.

The sequencing sample was made of PBMCs or T cells enriched from blood (not recorded which). The origin of this receptor is a woman aged 35 to 49 who had been exposed to COVID-19. This sequence joins TRBV6-5 and TRBJ2-2, with a tentative D call TRBD2 (7 bases). CDR3 in DNA: TGTGCCAGCAGTTATAAGGGGGGGGCCGGGGAGCTGTTTTTT. Its protein is CASSYKGGAGELFF.